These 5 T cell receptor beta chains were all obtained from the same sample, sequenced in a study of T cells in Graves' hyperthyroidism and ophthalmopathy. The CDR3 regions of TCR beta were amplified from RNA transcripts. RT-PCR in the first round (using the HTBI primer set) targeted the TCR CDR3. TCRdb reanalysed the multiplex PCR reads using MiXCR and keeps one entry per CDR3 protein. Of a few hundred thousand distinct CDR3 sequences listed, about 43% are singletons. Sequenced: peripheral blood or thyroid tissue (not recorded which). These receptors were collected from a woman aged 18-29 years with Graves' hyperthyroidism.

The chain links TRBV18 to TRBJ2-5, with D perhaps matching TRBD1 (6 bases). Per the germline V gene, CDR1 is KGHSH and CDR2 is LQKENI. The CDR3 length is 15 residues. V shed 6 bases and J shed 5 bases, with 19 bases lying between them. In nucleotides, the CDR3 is TGTGCCAGCTCTCCCCGGGACATGCCTCGGGAGACCCAGTACTTC. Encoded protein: CASSPRDMPRETQYF.

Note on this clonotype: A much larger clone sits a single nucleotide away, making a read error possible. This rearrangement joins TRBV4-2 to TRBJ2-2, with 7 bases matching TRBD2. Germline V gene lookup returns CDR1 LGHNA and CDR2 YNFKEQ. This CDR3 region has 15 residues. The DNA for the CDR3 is TGTGCCAGCGGCCAAGAGACTAGCAACACCGGGGAGCTGTTTTTT. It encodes CASGQETSNTGELFF.

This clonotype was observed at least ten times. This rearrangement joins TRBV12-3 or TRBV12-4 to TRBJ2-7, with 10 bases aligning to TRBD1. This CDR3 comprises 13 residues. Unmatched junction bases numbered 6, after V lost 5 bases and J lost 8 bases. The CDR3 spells CASSPGTGVQQYF. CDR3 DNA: TGTGCCAGCAGTCCCGGGACAGGGGTGCAGCAGTACTTC.

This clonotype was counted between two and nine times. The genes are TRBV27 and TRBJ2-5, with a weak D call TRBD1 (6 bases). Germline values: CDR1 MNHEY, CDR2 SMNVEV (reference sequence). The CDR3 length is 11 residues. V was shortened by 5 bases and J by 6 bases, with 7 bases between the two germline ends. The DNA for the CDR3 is TGTGCCAGCAGTGACAGGAAGACCCAGTACTTC. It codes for CASSDRKTQYF.

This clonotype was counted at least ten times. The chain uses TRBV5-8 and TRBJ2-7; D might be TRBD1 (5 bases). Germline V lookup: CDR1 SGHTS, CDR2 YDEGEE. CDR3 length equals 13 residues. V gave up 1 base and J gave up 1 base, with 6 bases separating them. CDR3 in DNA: TGTGCCAGCAGCTTGTACAGGTCCTACGAGCAGTACTTC. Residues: CASSLYRSYEQYF.